One TCR beta chain is described in this entry. Its antigen remains unidentified. No much larger clonotype is one base removed from it; base qualities were not supplied. The data are from a study of T cell responses to AZD1222 COVID-19 vaccine (dated by TCRdb to about 2021). About the study as a whole: TCR sequencing was performed for over 230 trial participants, of whom 200 to 220 were given two doses of AZD1222 and some 26 were given two doses of MenACWY control vaccine. Trial participants were enrolled into age subgroups of 18-55, 56-69 and 70-plus years, which contained about 150, 28 and 57 TCR-sequenced participants, respectively.

Taken from the germline V gene, the CDR1 and CDR2 loops are SGHVS and FQNEAQ. Relative to germline, V is missing 6 bases and J is missing 11 bases, with 6 bases of the junction outside any gene match. From the cysteine up to the phenylalanine, the CDR3 has a length of 12 residues. Only the CDR3 portion is preserved as DNA: 36 bases, with reading frame beginning at the first base. General conclusions and limits of the study: Because no day 14 peak-response samples were available, the repertoires could be characterized only after the peak T cell response. Conclusions about previously exposed vaccinees are limited, since just 6 or 7 AZD1222 recipients were seropositive for SARS-CoV-2 at baseline. The vaccine-associated CD4 TCRs covered the entire spike protein, and the dominant responses fell in regions 160-218 and 743-854. Participants were mostly white British, with more females than males. The authors suggested clonal diversity may have been underestimated. After two AZD1222 doses, spike-specific TCR breadth and depth were significantly higher than at day 0 and than in MenACWY recipients. The 56-69-year group was small, and its depth increase did not reach significance, likely because of low power. Reportedly, almost half of the unique spike-specific TCRs recognized epitopes lying outside the regions that are mutated in the B.1.351 and B.1.1.7 variants.

Explained via the paper, the time point label denotes: about 28 days (+/-7) after the second vaccine dose. AZD1222 recipients whose second dose came at about 4 weeks and those whose second dose came at about 12 weeks were combined into one group, since spike-specific TCR depth and breadth did not differ between the two schedules. Samples from vaccinated people were obtained from the UK trials COV001 and COV002, which included a single-blind randomized controlled phase 2/3 trial of AZD1222 (ChAdOx1 nCoV-19) in healthy adults. Trial participant PBMC samples were collected at day 0 and day 28 after the second dose for TCRbeta chain sequencing. The CDR3 regions of human TCRbeta chains were analyzed by immunosequencing. As for the original processing: TCRs in the repertoires were matched against a reference library of SARS-CoV-2-specific TCRs that had been generated with the MIRA antigen-specificity platform. Breadth meant the fraction of unique TCRs that were SARS-CoV-2-associated, whereas depth meant the fraction of total T cells that were SARS-CoV-2-associated. Using the MIRA data, every spike-specific TCR was mapped to the spike region that the TCR reacted to and assigned to either a CD4 or a CD8 class. Log10-transformed breadth and depth values were compared by one-way ANOVA with Sidak's multiple comparisons tests. This is the immuneACCESS table as TCRdb keeps it, with only in-frame sequences that have V and J called. A part of the clones is gone; compared with another copy, unresolved V genes explain less than half, and the rest is unexplained. V and J calls and clone size are copied from that table; D and trimming were computed from the DNA. Present in this sample are roughly 110,000 clones, about nine tenths of which were seen just once. The ten largest clones capture 6.5% to 10% of the sample.

The receptor was isolated from an adult who received the AZD1222 COVID-19 vaccine. The chain uses TRBV7-8 and TRBJ2-1, and 8 bases in between align with TRBD1. The sequences come from peripheral blood, collected 28 days after the second AZD1222 dose. The DNA reads TGTGCCAGCAGACGGACAGGGAGCAAGCAGTTCTTC. Translated, this gives CASRRTGSKQFF.